This T cell receptor beta chain stems from a study of CD8 T cells in ankylosing spondylitis. Study-wide findings and caveats: The authors found the disease-linked clones to be CD8+ and relatively rare in peripheral blood.

This CDR3 has 13 residues. As concerns this clonotype: What it binds is not known.

MiXCR was run by TCRdb on the 5' RACE reads, yielding one entry per CDR3 protein. The sample holds 270,000 or so distinct CDR3 sequences, over 15% seen once. The sequenced material came from blood, either unsorted or a sorted T cell fraction (not recorded which). The receptor's source is a male donor with ankylosing spondylitis or in good health (not recorded which). The V call is TRBV21-1, the J call TRBJ2-7. TRBV21-1 corresponds to a pseudogene. DNA for the CDR3: TGTGCCAGCAGCACACGGACGGTGATCGAGCAGTACTTC. It codes for CASSTRTVIEQYF.